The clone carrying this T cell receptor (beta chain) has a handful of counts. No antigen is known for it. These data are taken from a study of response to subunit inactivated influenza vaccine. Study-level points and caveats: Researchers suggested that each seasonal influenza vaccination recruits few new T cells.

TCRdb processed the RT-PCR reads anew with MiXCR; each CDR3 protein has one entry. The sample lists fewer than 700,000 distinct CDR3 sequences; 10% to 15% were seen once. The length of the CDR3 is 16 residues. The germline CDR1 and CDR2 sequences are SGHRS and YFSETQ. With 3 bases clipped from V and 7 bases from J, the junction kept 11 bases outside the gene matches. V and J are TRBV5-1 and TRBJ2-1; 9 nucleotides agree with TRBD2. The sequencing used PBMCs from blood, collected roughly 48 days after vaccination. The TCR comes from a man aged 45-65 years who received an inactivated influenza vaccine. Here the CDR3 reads CASSSRAGGGNNEQFF. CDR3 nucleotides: TGCGCCAGCAGCTCGCGGGCGGGAGGGGGGAATAATGAGCAGTTCTTC.